The 8 T cell receptor beta chains given below trace back to one sample, sequenced in a study of shared clonotypes between healthy human individuals. Assay used: immunoSEQ multiplex PCR; TCRdb lists only in-frame clones, some missing. Among under 2,000,000 clones listed, over 85% were seen once. Naive-designated CD8 cells lacked CD45RO, were positively enriched for CCR7, and omitted terminally differentiated effector memory CD45RA+ cells. What was sequenced was naive CD8+ T cells sorted from blood. All receptors come from a man aged 18 to 29 in good health.

V and J are TRBV28 and TRBJ2-7; D might be TRBD1 (5 bases). The CDR3 is made up of 16 amino acids. V was clipped by 5 bases and J by 1 base, with 18 bases between them. Germline values: CDR1 MDHEN, CDR2 SYDVKM. CDR3 DNA sequence: TGTGCCAGCAGTCCCTTTACAGGTATAAATTCCTACGAGCAGTACTTC. It yields the protein CASSPFTGINSYEQYF.

The chain employs TRBV5-4 and TRBJ2-5; D ambiguous. There are 13 residues in the CDR3. Germline CDR1 reads SGHNT; CDR2 reads YYREEE (reference sequence). Trimming removed 4 bases from V and 5 bases from J, with 12 bases in between. The CDR3 DNA reads as TGTGCCAGCAGCCTCACGAACTGGGAGACCCAGTACTTC. Protein: CASSLTNWETQYF.

V usage is TRBV27 and J usage is TRBJ2-2; D gene unclear. The V and J ends lost 7 bases and 3 bases respectively, with 9 bases between them. The CDR3 consists of 13 residues. Germline loops: CDR1 MNHEY, CDR2 SMNVEV (reference sequence). DNA for the CDR3: TGTGCCAGCAAGGAAGAATACACCGGGGAGCTGTTTTTT. This encodes CASKEEYTGELFF.

The chain carries TRBV12-2 and TRBJ1-4; TRBD1 reflects the table's D call only, with no check against the DNA. TRBV12-2 is a documented pseudogene. This CDR3 is built from 19 residues. DNA of the CDR3: TGTGCAAGTCGCTCACACAGTAGGTCCTCGCATGCAACTAATGAAAAACTGTTTTTT. It encodes CASRSHSRSSHATNEKLFF.

The V and J genes are TRBV27 and TRBJ1-4, with a tentative D call TRBD1 (5 bases). This CDR3 is built from 19 residues. V dropped 1 base and J dropped 4 bases, with 22 bases sitting between them. Germline V gene lookup returns CDR1 MNHEY and CDR2 SMNVEV (reference sequence). This CDR3 reads CASSLFPPIGTEGNEKLFF. CDR3 DNA: TGTGCCAGCAGTTTATTCCCCCCGATTGGGACGGAAGGTAATGAAAAACTGTTTTTT.

The chain employs TRBV10-2 and TRBJ1-2; D not certain. V lost 7 bases, J lost 1 base, and 10 bases lay in between. CDR1 is WSHSY, CDR2 SAAADI, per germline. The CDR3 has 13 amino acids. The chain's CDR3 is CASMATINYGYTF. The CDR3 DNA reads TGCGCCAGCATGGCTACGATTAACTATGGCTACACCTTC.

The rearrangement joins TRBV11-2 to TRBJ2-7; 13 nucleotides align to TRBD2. The junction had 4 bases not matched to a gene; V was cut back by 3 bases and J by 2 bases. CDR3 size: 16 residues. CDR1 SGHAT and CDR2 FQNNGV come from the germline V gene. The chain's CDR3 is CASSFAGLAGAYEQYF. CDR3 in DNA: TGTGCCAGCAGCTTCGCCGGACTAGCGGGAGCCTACGAGCAGTACTTC.

This rearrangement joins TRBV6-6 to TRBJ2-1, with D possibly being TRBD2 (5 bases). Trimming took off 0 bases at V and 9 bases at J, with 12 bases between the two ends. There are 14 residues in the CDR3. Germline values: CDR1 MNHNY, CDR2 SVGAGI (reference sequence). The CDR3 loop is CASSYSSGIGEQFF. Written as DNA, the CDR3 is TGTGCCAGCAGTTACTCTTCGGGAATAGGTGAGCAGTTCTTC.